This T cell receptor beta chain was captured in a study of blood T cell repertoires in COVID-19. In the study overall: The cDNA or gDNA used as material had been derived from T cells, B-cell-depleted T cells, or PBMCs.

The V gene's germline CDR1 is SGDLS and CDR2 YYNGEE. CDR3 length: 16 residues. Trimming cost V 0 bases and J 5 bases; bases outside gene matches: 8. Clones were read by immunoSEQ multiplex PCR, and TCRdb kept only the in-frame ones, dropping some. The profile shows some 120,000 clones, around 77% of them singletons. The TCR comes from a human donor in a cohort sampled during active COVID-19. V gene TRBV9 combines with J gene TRBJ1-1, with 9 bases matching TRBD1. The sample taken for sequencing was peripheral blood. The CDR3 bases are TGTGCCAGCAGCGTAGAGGACAGGGGAAGAGGGACTGAAGCTTTCTTT. It encodes CASSVEDRGRGTEAFF.